This T cell receptor (beta chain) appears in the sequencing data of a study of blood T cell repertoires in COVID-19. Per germline, CDR1 WSHSY and CDR2 SAAADI. The CDR3 is made up of 14 amino acids. V was pared by 8 bases and J by 9 bases, with 20 bases between. Data came from immunoSEQ multiplex PCR; TCRdb stores just in-frame clones and leaves some out. The table records a few hundred thousand clones, roughly nine tenths of them present only once. The chain couples TRBV10-2 to TRBJ2-1, with D maybe TRBD2 (7 bases). The sequencing sample was made of peripheral blood. This receptor was obtained from a woman between 35 and 50 years old who had recovered from COVID-19. Here the CDR3 reads CASSVGGPEVEQFF. CDR3 bases: TGCGCCAGCTCCGTGGGGGGGCCGGAGGTTGAGCAGTTCTTC.